These T cell receptor beta chains were read from a single sample in a study of patients and donors after allogeneic stem cell transplantation. TCRdb processed the RT-PCR reads anew with MiXCR; each CDR3 protein has one entry. This table has some 960,000 distinct CDR3 sequences, approximately 18% appearing once. Sequenced input: blood, either unsorted or a sorted T cell fraction (not recorded which). These TCRs come from a human donor who was either an allogeneic HSCT recipient or a stem cell or donor lymphocyte infusion donor (not recorded which). It is not recorded whose cells these are; they may come from a transplant donor. Each CDR3 is given with its conserved first and last residue. The D gene is left open where the match is weak. Clone size is stated in some rows and not others, as once, few, many or a class when expanded.

TRBV3-1	-	-	TRBJ2-7	CASSQEIWGKQYF	TGTGCCAGCAGCCAAGAAATCTGGGGAAAGCAGTACTTC
TRBV5-6	-	-	TRBJ2-2	CASSPGRSYRPGELFF	TGTGCCAGCAGTCCCGGTCGGTCGTATCGTCCCGGGGAGCTGTTTTTT
TRBV6-8	-	few	TRBJ1-4	CASSYSNGRTTNEKLFF	TGTGCCAGCAGTTACTCGAATGGAAGGACAACTAATGAAAAACTGTTTTTT
TRBV12-3/TRBV12-4	-	few	TRBJ2-4	CASSPGGAKMPIAKNIQYF	TGTGCCAGCAGCCCTGGGGGGGCCAAGATGCCTATAGCCAAAAACATTCAGTACTTC
TRBV5-1	-	few	TRBJ1-5	CASSLKGGNNQPQHF	TGCGCCAGCAGCTTGAAGGGAGGGAACAATCAGCCCCAGCATTTT
TRBV30	-	-	TRBJ2-1	CAWSSGEQFF	TGTGCCTGGAGTAGCGGGGAGCAGTTCTTC
TRBV20-1	-	-	TRBJ1-1	CSAGRTGSNTEAFF	TGCAGTGCTGGAAGAACAGGGAGCAACACTGAAGCTTTCTTT
TRBV18	TRBD1	-	TRBJ2-3	CASSPLGTASTDTQYF	TGTGCCAGCTCACCACTCGGGACAGCCAGCACAGATACGCAGTATTTT
TRBV28	-	-	TRBJ1-5	CASSLVPSSNQPQHF	TGTGCCAGCAGTTTAGTCCCGAGCAGCAATCAGCCCCAGCATTTT
TRBV4-3	-	-	TRBJ2-7	CASSRTGFYEQYF	TGCGCCAGCAGCCGTACGGGATTCTACGAGCAGTACTTC
TRBV6-1	TRBD2	-	TRBJ2-3	CASTSVSGRSEKTQYF	TGTGCCAGCACCTCGGTTAGCGGGAGGAGTGAAAAAACGCAGTATTTT
TRBV6-1	-	-	TRBJ1-4	CASSEPPAANFGLFF	TGTGCCAGCAGTGAACCACCCGCGGCGAACTTCGGACTGTTTTTT
TRBV11-2	TRBD1	few	TRBJ1-6	CASSFASPGQGSSPLHF	TGTGCCAGCAGCTTCGCTTCACCGGGACAGGGTAGTTCACCCCTCCACTTT
TRBV4-3	-	few	TRBJ2-1	CASSQGTARGPDSYNEQFF	TGCGCCAGCAGCCAAGGAACGGCACGGGGGCCGGACTCCTACAATGAGCAGTTCTTC
TRBV6-2/TRBV6-3	-	-	TRBJ2-1	CASIGGTAYNEQFF	TGTGCCAGCATCGGGGGCACCGCCTACAATGAGCAGTTCTTC
TRBV12-5	-	few	TRBJ1-1	CASGGGFTEAFF	TGTGCTAGCGGTGGCGGGTTCACTGAAGCTTTCTTT
TRBV9	TRBD1	many	TRBJ1-4	CASSATGGQSELFF	TGTGCCAGCAGCGCGACAGGGGGCCAATCAGAACTGTTTTTT
TRBV5-1	-	-	TRBJ1-1	CASSQQGVYTEAFF	TGCGCCAGCAGCCAGCAGGGTGTTTATACTGAAGCTTTCTTT
TRBV20-1	-	few	TRBJ2-1	CSAPLPNEQFF	TGCAGTGCTCCCCTCCCCAATGAGCAGTTCTTC
TRBV6-5	-	-	TRBJ2-7	CASSYSSTGSSYEQYF	TGTGCCAGCAGTTACTCGTCAACTGGAAGCTCCTACGAGCAGTACTTC
TRBV7-3	-	-	TRBJ2-3	CASSSQMGGDTQYF	TGTGCCAGCAGCTCTCAAATGGGTGGAGATACGCAGTATTTT
TRBV6-1	-	few	TRBJ2-5	CASVASGLQETQYF	TGTGCCAGTGTAGCGTCGGGGTTACAAGAGACCCAGTACTTC
TRBV12-3/TRBV12-4	TRBD2	many	TRBJ2-1	CASRPGGRGLGNEQFF	TGTGCCAGCAGACCAGGTGGGAGGGGTCTGGGTAATGAGCAGTTCTTC
TRBV18	TRBD1	few	TRBJ1-1	CASSPTGRGRNEAFF	TGTGCCAGCTCACCGACGGGCAGGGGGCGGAATGAAGCTTTCTTT
TRBV20-1	TRBD2	-	TRBJ2-1	CSARALAGGSYNEQFF	TGCAGTGCTAGAGCCCTAGCGGGGGGATCCTACAATGAGCAGTTCTTC
TRBV7-9	TRBD1	few	TRBJ2-1	CASSHTLTGARSEQFF	TGTGCCAGCAGCCATACATTGACAGGGGCGAGAAGTGAGCAGTTCTTC
TRBV10-3	-	-	TRBJ2-1	CAISESRDTFEQFF	TGTGCCATCAGTGAAAGTCGGGATACTTTTGAGCAGTTCTTC
TRBV9	TRBD1	few	TRBJ2-7	CASSVVPGTGSPYEQYF	TGTGCCAGCAGCGTAGTCCCGGGGACAGGGTCCCCCTACGAGCAGTACTTC
TRBV7-6	-	-	TRBJ2-3	CASSLRMHTDTQYF	TGTGCCAGCAGCCTGCGGATGCACACAGATACGCAGTATTTT
TRBV5-1	-	few	TRBJ1-2	CASRPRSDYGYTF	TGCGCCAGCAGACCACGGTCAGACTATGGCTACACCTTC
TRBV12-3/TRBV12-4	-	-	TRBJ1-1	CASTLKGSDTEAFF	TGTGCCAGCACCCTAAAGGGCAGCGACACTGAAGCTTTCTTT
TRBV20-1	TRBD2	-	TRBJ2-7	CSGAREDTYEQYF	TGCAGTGGGGCGCGGGAGGATACCTACGAGCAGTACTTC
TRBV27	-	many	TRBJ1-5	CASSSFTVNNQPQHF	TGTGCCAGCAGTTCCTTCACAGTGAACAATCAGCCCCAGCATTTT
TRBV12-3/TRBV12-4	TRBD1	many	TRBJ2-7	CASSRGQGRSYEQYF	TGTGCCAGCAGTCGCGGACAGGGGCGATCCTACGAGCAGTACTTC
TRBV20-1	-	-	TRBJ1-6	CSASSRVTPYNSPLHF	TGCAGTGCTAGCAGCAGGGTAACTCCCTATAATTCACCCCTCCACTTT
TRBV9	TRBD2	-	TRBJ2-1	CASSVELAGDNEQFF	TGTGCCAGCAGCGTAGAACTAGCGGGAGACAATGAGCAGTTCTTC
TRBV13	-	-	TRBJ2-5	CASSLGRAGPETQYF	TGTGCCAGCAGCTTAGGCCGGGCAGGGCCAGAGACCCAGTACTTC
TRBV20-1	-	-	TRBJ1-5	CSAVDNRVGNQPQHF	TGCAGTGCTGTCGACAACAGGGTTGGCAATCAGCCCCAGCATTTT
TRBV24-1	TRBD1	-	TRBJ2-5	CATSGTGGGQETQYF	TGTGCCACTTCAGGGACAGGGGGAGGTCAAGAGACCCAGTACTTC
TRBV4-3	TRBD1	-	TRBJ1-2	CASSRDRGGLNYGYTF	TGCGCCAGCAGCCGGGACAGGGGGGGACTTAACTATGGCTACACCTTC
TRBV12-3/TRBV12-4	TRBD2	-	TRBJ2-7	CAAGGTPYEQYF	TGTGCCGCGGGGGGGACGCCCTACGAGCAGTACTTC
TRBV5-1	TRBD1	many	TRBJ2-1	CASSPGTGMRNEQFF	TGCGCCAGCAGTCCCGGGACAGGGATGAGGAATGAGCAGTTCTTC
TRBV6-1	-	few	TRBJ1-4	CASWGDGREKLFF	TGTGCCAGCTGGGGAGATGGGCGTGAAAAACTGTTTTTT
TRBV30	TRBD1	-	TRBJ1-1	CAWGDRGNDAFF	TGTGCCTGGGGGGACAGGGGAAATGATGCTTTCTTT
TRBV4-3	-	few	TRBJ2-1	CASSQVGGGNNEQFF	TGCGCCAGCAGCCAAGTTGGCGGGGGCAACAATGAGCAGTTCTTC
TRBV20-1	-	-	TRBJ2-3	CSARGRGDTQYF	TGCAGTGCTAGAGGTCGGGGAGATACGCAGTATTTT
TRBV12-3/TRBV12-4	-	few	TRBJ2-7	CASSLSHSPPYEQYF	TGTGCCAGCAGTTTATCCCACTCCCCCCCGTACGAGCAGTACTTC
TRBV25-1	TRBD2	few	TRBJ2-1	CASSEPSGRAQNEQFF	TGTGCCAGCAGTGAACCTAGCGGGAGGGCCCAGAATGAGCAGTTCTTC
TRBV9	TRBD2	-	TRBJ2-3	CASSAGGLADLTDTQYF	TGTGCCAGCAGCGCCGGTGGACTAGCGGATCTCACAGATACGCAGTATTTT
TRBV2	-	few	TRBJ1-3	CASSERSVTIYF	TGTGCCAGCAGTGAAAGGTCCGTTACCATATATTTT
TRBV15	TRBD1	many	TRBJ1-1	CATSRDRGPGTEAFF	TGTGCCACCAGCAGGGACAGGGGGCCGGGCACTGAAGCTTTCTTT
TRBV5-6	-	-	TRBJ2-7	CASSWDQGPYEQYF	TGTGCCAGCAGCTGGGACCAGGGTCCCTACGAGCAGTACTTC
TRBV12-3/TRBV12-4	-	many	TRBJ2-1	CASSLAAGYNEQFF	TGTGCCAGCAGTTTAGCGGCGGGATACAATGAGCAGTTCTTC
TRBV5-6	TRBD1	few	TRBJ2-7	CASAPRATGRSYEQYF	TGTGCCAGCGCCCCCCGGGCGACAGGGCGAAGCTACGAGCAGTACTTC
TRBV6-5	TRBD1	-	TRBJ1-2	CASSYSSDRGTGYTF	TGTGCCAGCAGTTACTCCTCTGACAGGGGGACTGGCTACACCTTC
TRBV6-1	-	few	TRBJ1-2	CASSSLGLPSNGYTF	TGTGCCAGCAGCTCCTTGGGTTTGCCCTCGAATGGCTACACCTTC
TRBV20-1	TRBD2	-	TRBJ2-1	CSARWTSGGLAEQFF	TGCAGTGCTAGGTGGACTAGCGGGGGCCTCGCCGAGCAGTTCTTC
TRBV3-1	-	-	TRBJ2-7	CASSQGTGTGWAHEQYF	TGTGCCAGCAGCCAAGGCACTGGAACAGGGTGGGCCCACGAGCAGTACTTC
TRBV12-3/TRBV12-4	-	few	TRBJ1-4	CASRETLMGGKLFF	TGTGCCAGCAGAGAGACCTTGATGGGGGGAAAACTGTTTTTT